A single sample is the source of the 21 T cell receptor beta chains below, sequenced in a study of shared clonotypes between healthy human individuals. Method: immunoSEQ multiplex PCR; TCRdb's copy keeps in-frame clones and lacks some. Among roughly 2.5 million clones, over 85% were seen once, and the ten largest hold about 0.13%. Sequencing was performed on naive CD4+ T cells sorted from blood. Specified subset: CD45RA+ positively selected. These receptors were taken from a man between 18 and 35 years old in good health.

The V and J genes are TRBV5-4 and TRBJ2-1; the D gene is possibly TRBD2 (5 bases). CDR3 length equals 14 residues. The germline V and J ends were trimmed by 5 bases and 6 bases, with 15 bases remaining between them. Germline V lookup: CDR1 SGHNT, CDR2 YYREEE (reference sequence). CDR3 sequence reads: CASSLRLGSNEQFF. CDR3 coding DNA: TGTGCCAGCAGTCTCCGGCTAGGGAGCAATGAGCAGTTCTTC.

This chain links TRBV5-1 with TRBJ2-5, with no clear D. The V end lost 2 bases, the J end lost 1 base, and 12 bases lay between the germline ends. The germline gives CDR1 SGHRS, CDR2 YFSETQ. The CDR3 spans 15 residues. This CDR3 is CASSLYSSPQETQYF. Here the CDR3 DNA reads TGCGCCAGCAGCTTATATTCCAGCCCCCAAGAGACCCAGTACTTC.

The chain joins TRBV1 to TRBJ2-5; the listed D gene, TRBD2, was not tested against the DNA. TRBV1 is a recognized pseudogene. CDR3 length equals 20 residues. The CDR3 is CTSSQDLPRDGRGNCETQYF. The CDR3 DNA sequence: TGCACCAGCAGCCAAGATCTTCCCCGTGATGGGCGCGGGAATTGCGAGACCCAGTACTTC.

This chain joins TRBV4-3 and TRBJ2-2; D may correspond to TRBD1 or TRBD2 (6 bases each). CDR1 is LGHNA, CDR2 YSLEER, per germline. V shed 2 bases and J shed 8 bases, with 18 bases lying between them. The CDR3 length is 16 residues. The CDR3 DNA follows: TGCGCCAGCAGCCAAAGGGGGGCAGCCGGTAAAGGGGAGCTGTTTTTT. Its translation: CASSQRGAAGKGELFF.

The J gene is TRBJ1-2, the V gene TRBV5-4; possible D gene TRBD1, 5 bases. Trimming removed 4 bases at V and 1 base at J, with 17 bases between. The length of the CDR3 is 16 residues. The germline V gene has CDR1 SGHNT and CDR2 YYREEE (reference sequence). CDR3 nucleotides: TGTGCCAGCAGCCCCCCCGGGCAGGGAAGTAACTATGGCTACACCTTC. Residues: CASSPPGQGSNYGYTF.

V is TRBV30 and J is TRBJ2-1; no clear D gene. V was shortened by 5 bases and J by 4 bases, with 9 bases between the two germline ends. The germline CDR1 and CDR2 sequences are GTSNPN and SVGIG (reference sequence). The CDR3 runs to 12 residues. This chain's CDR3 is CAWGLVYNEQFF. Written as DNA, the CDR3 is TGTGCCTGGGGCTTAGTTTACAATGAGCAGTTCTTC.

The genes are TRBV10-3 and TRBJ2-1; 10 bases line up with TRBD2. Germline-derived CDR1 and CDR2 are ENHRY and SYGVKD. The V gene end was trimmed by 3 bases and the J gene end by 5 bases; junction bases not matched to a gene: 4. The CDR3 sequence is 15 residues long. CDR3 region: CAISERLAGDNEQFF. CDR3 DNA: TGTGCCATCAGTGAACGGCTAGCGGGGGACAATGAGCAGTTCTTC.

V usage is TRBV21-1 and J usage is TRBJ1-2; TRBD1 reflects the table's D call only, with no check against the DNA. TRBV21-1 is given as a pseudogene. The CDR3 consists of 16 residues. The CDR3 bases are TGTGCCAGCAGCAAGGCGGGGACAGAAATGGGGTATGGCTACACCTTC. Translating it yields CASSKAGTEMGYGYTF.

The chain uses TRBV25-1 and TRBJ1-6; tentative D call: TRBD1 (5 bases). The CDR3 extends over 17 amino acids. The germline gives CDR1 MGHDK, CDR2 SYGVNS. V lost 5 bases, J lost 0 bases, and 14 bases lay in between. The CDR3 nucleotides read TGTGCCAGCAGTTATGGACAACCTAGCTCCTATAATTCACCCCTCCACTTT. The encoded protein is CASSYGQPSSYNSPLHF.

This sequence joins TRBV7-2 and TRBJ1-1; D is uncertain. This CDR3 is built from 15 residues. From germline, CDR1 is SGHTA and CDR2 FQGNSA. Trimming took 5 bases from V and 4 from J, leaving 17 bases between them. CDR3 protein: CASSPQSVGSTEAFF. CDR3 sequence (DNA): TGTGCCAGCAGCCCCCAGTCCGTCGGGAGCACTGAAGCTTTCTTT.

V usage is TRBV5-1 and J usage is TRBJ2-7; TRBD2 might be the D (6 bases). CDR3 length: 15 residues. V lost 2 bases, J lost 3 bases, and 15 bases lay in between. CDR1 and CDR2 (germline): SGHRS, YFSETQ. In DNA form, the CDR3 reads TGCGCCAGCAGCTTCTTAGCGGCCTCCTTCTACGAGCAGTACTTC. It specifies CASSFLAASFYEQYF.

V gene TRBV2 combines with J gene TRBJ1-4; no clear D. CDR3 length equals 11 residues. Trimming pared 6 bases from V and 4 bases from J, leaving 3 bases between. CDR1 and CDR2 from the germline V gene are SNHLY and FYNNEI. The CDR3 sequence is CASSNNEKLFF. CDR3 nucleotides: TGTGCCAGCAGCAATAATGAAAAACTGTTTTTT.

With regard to this clone: At one of its ends the junction is not consistent with the germline gene, which may arise from a read error. The V and J genes are TRBV7-7 and TRBJ2-2, with TRBD2 matching over 9 bases. Germline V gene lookup returns CDR1 SSHAT and CDR2 FNYEAQ (reference sequence). This CDR3 contains 17 residues. In DNA form, the CDR3 reads TGTGCTAGCAGCTCCTCTCCGGGACTAGCCCAACCCGGGGAGCTGTTTTTT. As protein: CASSSSPGLAQPGELFF.

The rearrangement links TRBV2 to TRBJ2-7; 10 bases map to TRBD2. The V gene's germline CDR1 is SNHLY and CDR2 FYNNEI. The CDR3 sequence is 16 residues long. The trim removed 2 bases at V and 6 bases at J, leaving 10 bases unmatched. As DNA, the CDR3 is TGTGCCAGCAGTGAAAGGGGGCTAGCGGGAGTTCGCGAGCAGTACTTC. Its translation is CASSERGLAGVREQYF.

This chain uses TRBV9 with TRBJ2-2; 10 bases line up with TRBD1. This CDR3 contains 14 residues. Germline V gene sequence: CDR1 SGDLS, CDR2 YYNGEE. The J segment lost 8 bases and the V segment lost 4 bases, leaving 5 bases of the junction unmatched. The CDR3 DNA sequence: TGTGCCAGCAGCCCTTGGGACAGGGGAGGGGAGCTGTTTTTT. Amino acid sequence: CASSPWDRGGELFF. Together with reference TRBV9 and TRBJ2-2, the CDR3 gives the full variable domain: DSGVTQTPKHLITATGQRVTLRCSPRSGDLSVYWYQQSLDQGLQFLIQYYNGEERAKGNILERFSAQQFPDLHSELNLSSLELGDSALYFCASSPWDRGGELFFGEGSRLTVL.

The genes are TRBV30 and TRBJ2-5, with 7 bases aligning to TRBD1. CDR3 length equals 13 residues. Germline lookup yields CDR1 GTSNPN and CDR2 SVGIG (reference sequence). V was clipped by 5 bases and J by 2 bases; unmatched bases: 5. CDR3 in amino acids: CAWDRVYQETQYF. CDR3 nucleotide sequence: TGTGCCTGGGACAGGGTTTATCAAGAGACCCAGTACTTC.

The chain carries TRBV19 and TRBJ2-1; D ambiguous. Germline loops: CDR1 LNHDA, CDR2 SQIVND (reference sequence). Trimming stripped 6 bases from V and 0 bases from J, with 12 bases between. The CDR3 totals 15 residues. In nucleotides, the CDR3 is TGTGCCAGTAGCTCCGACCCGGGCTCCTACAATGAGCAGTTCTTC. Its protein is CASSSDPGSYNEQFF.

V and J are TRBV19 and TRBJ1-4, with TRBD1 matching 10 bases. The CDR3 is 14 amino acids. Germline V gives CDR1 LNHDA, CDR2 SQIVND (reference sequence). After removal of 7 bases from V and 5 bases from J, the junction contained 4 bases not matched to a gene. CDR3 in DNA: TGTGCCAGTAATCGGGGACAGGGGAATGAAAAACTGTTTTTT. Protein sequence: CASNRGQGNEKLFF.

V usage is TRBV18 and J usage is TRBJ2-7; 10 bases align to TRBD1. CDR3 length: 15 residues. J lost 5 bases, V lost 3 bases, and 7 bases had no gene match. Germline CDR1 and CDR2: KGHSH and LQKENI. CDR3: CASSPPGQGNDEQYF. DNA of the CDR3: TGTGCCAGCTCACCTCCGGGACAGGGGAACGACGAGCAGTACTTC.

This rearrangement joins TRBV9 to TRBJ1-1; no firm D call. Germline V lookup: CDR1 SGDLS, CDR2 YYNGEE. The CDR3 sequence is 14 residues long. V was clipped by 3 bases and J by 0 bases, with 9 bases between them. The CDR3 protein is CASSEQLMNTEAFF. The CDR3 nucleotides are TGTGCCAGCAGCGAACAGCTAATGAACACTGAAGCTTTCTTT.

The rearrangement joins TRBV5-6 to TRBJ2-7, with 9 bases fitting TRBD2. With 0 bases clipped from V and 7 bases from J, the junction kept 5 bases outside the gene matches. Germline V gene lookup returns CDR1 SGHDT and CDR2 YYEEEE. This CDR3 spans 14 amino acids. CDR3 nucleotides: TGTGCCAGCAGCTTGGTGGGACTAGCTGGTGAGCAGTACTTC. Residues: CASSLVGLAGEQYF.